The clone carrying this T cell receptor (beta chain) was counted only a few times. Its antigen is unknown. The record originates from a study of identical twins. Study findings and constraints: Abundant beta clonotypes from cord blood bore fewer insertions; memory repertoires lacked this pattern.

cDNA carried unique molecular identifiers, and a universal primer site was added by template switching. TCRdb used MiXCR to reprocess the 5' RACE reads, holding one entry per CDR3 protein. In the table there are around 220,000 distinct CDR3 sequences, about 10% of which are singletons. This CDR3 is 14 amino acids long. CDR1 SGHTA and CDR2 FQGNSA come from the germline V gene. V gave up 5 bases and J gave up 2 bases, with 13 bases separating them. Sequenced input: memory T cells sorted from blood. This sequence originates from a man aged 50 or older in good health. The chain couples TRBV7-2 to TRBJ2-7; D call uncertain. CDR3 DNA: TGTGCCAGCAGCCCGCATGGTCCCCCCTACGAGCAGTACTTC. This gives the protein CASSPHGPPYEQYF.